These T cell receptor beta chains were read from a single sample in a study of low-dose radiotherapy and immunotherapy resistance in tumors. TCRdb reprocessed the reads with MiXCR, giving one entry per CDR3 protein. Of about 60,000 distinct CDR3 sequences listed, roughly 24% were seen once; the top ten hold 5.5% to 6%. Sequences were derived from PBMCs, sampled before treatment. These TCRs come from a male donor with prostate cancer. Both conserved end residues are part of each CDR3. A D gene is named only where the DNA matches it firmly. Some rows mark clone size as missing; the rest say once, few, many or name a class of expanded clone.

V gene	J gene	D gene	clone size	CDR3 protein	CDR3 DNA
TRBV28	TRBJ2-1	-	-	CASTLGDGGEFF	TGTGCCAGCACCCTAGGGGACGGAGGGGAGTTCTTC
TRBV19	TRBJ1-2	TRBD1	-	CASSAPGQGNYGYTF	TGTGCCAGTAGTGCCCCGGGACAGGGAAACTATGGCTACACCTTC
TRBV4-1	TRBJ2-5	TRBD2	many	CASSQVGSGRAETQYF	TGCGCCAGCAGCCAAGTTGGCAGCGGGAGAGCAGAGACCCAGTACTTC
TRBV6-5	TRBJ2-1	TRBD1	many	CASSQGQGANEQFF	TGTGCCAGCAGTCAGGGACAGGGGGCGAATGAGCAGTTCTTC
TRBV3-1	TRBJ2-2	-	-	CASSQWDGELFF	TGTGCCAGCAGCCAATGGGATGGGGAGCTGTTTTTT
TRBV29-1	TRBJ2-7	-	many	CSVALEPTYEQYF	TGCAGCGTTGCCCTAGAACCTACCTACGAGCAGTACTTC
TRBV10-3	TRBJ1-1	-	many	CAIRGQMNTEAFF	TGTGCCATCAGAGGACAGATGAACACTGAAGCTTTCTTT
TRBV5-1	TRBJ2-7	-	many	CASSLRGPEQYF	TGCGCCAGCAGCTTGAGGGGCCCCGAGCAGTACTTC
TRBV20-1	TRBJ1-1	TRBD1	many	CSASPTGGVLRNAEAFF	TGCAGTGCTTCCCCCACAGGGGGCGTTCTTCGGAACGCTGAAGCTTTCTTT
TRBV4-1	TRBJ2-7	-	-	CASSQVGLTGERYF	TGCGCCAGCAGCCAAGTGGGACTCACCGGGGAGCGGTACTTC
TRBV14	TRBJ1-1	-	many	CASSQAYMGKEAFF	TGTGCCAGCAGCCAAGCCTACATGGGCAAGGAGGCTTTCTTT
TRBV6-5	TRBJ1-1	-	-	CASSRPARAGAEAFF	TGTGCCAGCAGTAGGCCTGCAAGGGCTGGGGCTGAAGCTTTCTTT
TRBV6-5	TRBJ2-5	TRBD1	-	CATGTGGETQYF	TGTGCCACCGGGACAGGGGGGGAGACCCAGTACTTC
TRBV20-1	TRBJ2-3	TRBD2	many	CSAAAGDRGSTDTQYF	TGCAGTGCGGCGGCGGGAGATCGGGGTTCCACAGATACGCAGTATTTT
TRBV20-1	TRBJ2-7	-	-	CSAPLALGEQYF	TGCAGTGCTCCTCTAGCCCTGGGGGAGCAGTACTTC
TRBV7-9	TRBJ2-3	-	many	CASSLGLTETLRDTQYF	TGTGCCAGCAGCTTGGGACTGACAGAAACCCTCAGAGATACGCAGTATTTT
TRBV6-2/TRBV6-3	TRBJ1-1	-	many	CASSSPGSWGEAFF	TGTGCCAGCAGTTCCCCCGGGTCCTGGGGGGAAGCTTTCTTT
TRBV29-1	TRBJ2-2	TRBD1	-	CSVEAPSGRGTGELFF	TGCAGCGTTGAAGCCCCATCGGGCAGGGGGACCGGGGAGCTGTTTTTT
TRBV4-1	TRBJ1-6	TRBD1	-	CASSYRTGDLSPLHF	TGCGCCAGCAGCTACAGGACAGGGGATTTGTCACCCCTCCACTTT
TRBV6-1	TRBJ1-1	TRBD1	once	CASTGQGTNTEAFF	TGTGCCAGCACCGGACAGGGTACGAACACTGAAGCTTTCTTT
TRBV12-3/TRBV12-4	TRBJ2-2	-	many	CASTKDRNTGELFF	TGTGCCAGCACCAAAGACAGGAACACCGGGGAGCTGTTTTTT
TRBV12-3/TRBV12-4	TRBJ2-3	-	few	CATEPRIGTQYF	TGTGCCACCGAGCCACGGATTGGTACGCAGTATTTT
TRBV28	TRBJ1-6	TRBD1	many	CATFPDRVNSPLHF	TGTGCCACCTTTCCGGACAGGGTTAATTCACCCCTCCACTTT
TRBV12-5	TRBJ1-6	TRBD1	many	CASGLGQGANSPLHF	TGTGCTAGTGGTTTGGGACAGGGGGCGAATTCACCCCTCCACTTT
TRBV6-6	TRBJ2-7	-	many	CASTPGDPYEQYF	TGTGCCAGCACACCGGGGGACCCCTACGAGCAGTACTTC
TRBV6-2/TRBV6-3	TRBJ1-2	-	many	CASSYSNYGYTF	TGTGCCAGCAGTTACTCCAATTATGGCTACACCTTC
TRBV2	TRBJ1-5	TRBD1	-	CASRAGTGPYNQPQHF	TGTGCCAGCAGGGCCGGGACAGGTCCCTACAATCAGCCCCAGCATTTT
TRBV19	TRBJ2-7	-	many	CASSIRFGQNYEQYF	TGTGCCAGTAGTATAAGGTTCGGGCAGAACTACGAGCAGTACTTC
TRBV5-1	TRBJ2-1	-	-	CASSLSKLNEQFF	TGCGCCAGCAGCTTGAGTAAGTTGAATGAGCAGTTCTTC
TRBV19	TRBJ2-3	-	many	CASSIQHLDTQYF	TGTGCCAGTAGTATCCAGCACTTGGATACGCAGTATTTT
TRBV7-6	TRBJ2-1	-	many	CASSLLGGGDYNEQFF	TGTGCCAGCAGCTTACTCGGGGGTGGTGATTACAATGAGCAGTTCTTC
TRBV5-1	TRBJ1-5	-	many	CASSSTPGPNQPQHF	TGCGCCAGCAGCTCGACCCCGGGACCCAATCAGCCCCAGCATTTT
TRBV6-2/TRBV6-3	TRBJ1-2	-	many	CASSEWGGGGYTF	TGTGCCAGCAGTGAATGGGGGGGTGGGGGCTACACCTTC
TRBV19	TRBJ2-7	-	many	CASSIAGTSSYEQYF	TGTGCCAGTAGTATAGCGGGTACTAGTTCCTACGAGCAGTACTTC
TRBV19	TRBJ2-1	TRBD2	many	CASSTRASGNNEQFF	TGTGCCAGTAGTACCCGGGCTAGCGGAAACAATGAGCAGTTCTTC
TRBV18	TRBJ1-4	-	many	CASSRDGREKLFF	TGTGCCAGCTCACGGGACGGCCGGGAAAAACTGTTTTTT
TRBV2	TRBJ2-3	TRBD2	many	CASSRDSGGYIDTQYF	TGTGCCAGCAGCCGTGACTCGGGGGGGTATATAGATACGCAGTATTTT
TRBV20-1	TRBJ2-5	TRBD2	many	CSARGGTSLQETQYF	TGCAGTGCTAGAGGGGGGACTAGCTTACAAGAGACCCAGTACTTC
TRBV6-2/TRBV6-3	TRBJ2-1	TRBD2	-	CASRLAGGDRNEQFF	TGTGCCAGCAGATTAGCGGGAGGTGACCGCAATGAGCAGTTCTTC
TRBV27	TRBJ2-7	TRBD1	many	CASSHSARRDRVSGGSYEQYF	TGTGCCAGCAGCCATTCAGCCCGAAGGGACAGGGTCTCCGGGGGCTCCTACGAGCAGTACTTC
TRBV29-1	TRBJ1-2	-	many	CSTEQGDYGYTF	TGCAGCACCGAACAGGGTGACTATGGCTACACCTTC
TRBV6-5	TRBJ2-1	-	many	CASMRGNEQFF	TGTGCCAGCATGAGGGGCAATGAGCAGTTCTTC
TRBV6-2/TRBV6-3	TRBJ1-1	-	many	CASSRVMNTEAFF	TGTGCCAGCAGTCGAGTCATGAACACTGAAGCTTTCTTT
TRBV5-1	TRBJ2-1	-	many	CASSWNTVSYNEQFF	TGCGCCAGCAGCTGGAACACAGTCTCCTACAATGAGCAGTTCTTC
TRBV7-8	TRBJ1-5	-	many	CASSLQAGSYQPQHF	TGTGCCAGCAGCTTACAGGCAGGGTCTTATCAGCCCCAGCATTTT
TRBV27	TRBJ2-2	-	many	CASSLTITGELFF	TGTGCCAGCAGTTTGACTATCACCGGGGAGCTGTTTTTT
TRBV27	TRBJ2-3	TRBD2	-	CASSLSLAGATDTQYF	TGTGCCAGCAGTTTATCGCTAGCGGGAGCTACAGATACGCAGTATTTT
TRBV25-1	TRBJ2-1	-	many	CASSPPSRSYNEQFF	TGTGCCAGCAGCCCTCCTAGCCGCTCCTACAATGAGCAGTTCTTC
TRBV20-1	TRBJ1-4	-	-	CSASGISPEKLFF	TGCAGTGCTTCAGGGATTTCCCCTGAAAAACTGTTTTTT
TRBV18	TRBJ1-1	-	many	CASSADRTEAFF	TGTGCCAGCTCAGCCGACAGGACTGAAGCTTTCTTT
TRBV7-9	TRBJ1-1	-	many	CASSPLLFLENTEAFF	TGTGCCAGCAGCCCACTTTTATTCCTGGAGAACACTGAAGCTTTCTTT
TRBV4-1	TRBJ2-5	-	many	CASSQLGQETQYF	TGCGCCAGCAGCCAACTTGGGCAAGAGACCCAGTACTTC
TRBV20-1	TRBJ2-7	-	many	CSAQTPGTGEQYF	TGCAGTGCCCAGACTCCTGGGACGGGTGAGCAGTACTTC
TRBV5-1	TRBJ2-4	-	many	CASSWGDGTKNIQYF	TGCGCCAGCAGCTGGGGGGACGGCACAAAAAACATTCAGTACTTC
TRBV23-1	TRBJ1-2	TRBD1	many	CASSPWDRGIRGYTF	TGCGCCAGCAGCCCCTGGGACAGGGGGATTAGGGGCTACACCTTC
TRBV6-2/TRBV6-3	TRBJ2-3	-	-	CASRRTGTDTQYF	TGTGCCAGCAGGCGTACTGGCACAGATACGCAGTATTTT
TRBV9	TRBJ2-1	-	many	CASSVTTGVKNEQFF	TGTGCCAGCAGCGTAACTACGGGAGTCAAGAATGAGCAGTTCTTC